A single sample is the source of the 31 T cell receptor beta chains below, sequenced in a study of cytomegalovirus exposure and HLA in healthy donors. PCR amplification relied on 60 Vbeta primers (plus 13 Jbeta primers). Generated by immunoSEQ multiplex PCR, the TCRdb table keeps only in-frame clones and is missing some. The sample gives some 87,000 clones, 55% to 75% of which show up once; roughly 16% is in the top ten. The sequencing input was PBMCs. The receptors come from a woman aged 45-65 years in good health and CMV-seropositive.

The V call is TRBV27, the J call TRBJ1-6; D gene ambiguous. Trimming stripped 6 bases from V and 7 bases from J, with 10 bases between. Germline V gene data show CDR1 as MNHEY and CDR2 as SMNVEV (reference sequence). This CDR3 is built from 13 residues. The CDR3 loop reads CASRFIGNSPLHF. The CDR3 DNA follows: TGTGCCAGCAGATTTATCGGGAATTCACCCCTCCACTTT.

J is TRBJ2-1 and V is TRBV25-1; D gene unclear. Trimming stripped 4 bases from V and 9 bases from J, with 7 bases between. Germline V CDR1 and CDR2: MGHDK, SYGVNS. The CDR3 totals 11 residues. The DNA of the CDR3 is TGTGCCAGCAGTGGGAGCGTTGAGCAGTTCTTC. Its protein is CASSGSVEQFF.

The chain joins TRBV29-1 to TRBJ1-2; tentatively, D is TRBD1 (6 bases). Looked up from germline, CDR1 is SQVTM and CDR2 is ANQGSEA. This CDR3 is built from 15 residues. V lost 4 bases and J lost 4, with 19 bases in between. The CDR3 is CSVGGGPIEGYGYTF. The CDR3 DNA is TGCAGCGTTGGGGGGGGGCCGATCGAGGGCTATGGCTACACCTTC.

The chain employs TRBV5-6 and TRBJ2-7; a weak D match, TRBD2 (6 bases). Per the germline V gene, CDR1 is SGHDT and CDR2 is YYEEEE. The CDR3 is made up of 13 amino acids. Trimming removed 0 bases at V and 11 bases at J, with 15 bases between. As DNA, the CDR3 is TGTGCCAGCAGCTTGGGTTCAAGCGGGTCCAAGTACTTC. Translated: CASSLGSSGSKYF.

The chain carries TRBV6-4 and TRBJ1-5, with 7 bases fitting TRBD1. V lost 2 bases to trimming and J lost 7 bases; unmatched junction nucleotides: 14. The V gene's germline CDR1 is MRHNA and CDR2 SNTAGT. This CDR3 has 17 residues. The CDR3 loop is CASSDPPDRVDKQPQHF. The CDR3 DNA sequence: TGTGCCAGCAGTGACCCCCCCGACAGGGTGGACAAACAGCCCCAGCATTTT.

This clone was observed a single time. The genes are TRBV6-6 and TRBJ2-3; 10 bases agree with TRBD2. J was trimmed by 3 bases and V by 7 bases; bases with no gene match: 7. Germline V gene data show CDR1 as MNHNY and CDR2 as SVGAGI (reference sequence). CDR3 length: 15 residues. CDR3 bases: TGTGCCAGCACTCCTAGCGGGAGAGGGACAGATACGCAGTATTTT. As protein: CASTPSGRGTDTQYF.

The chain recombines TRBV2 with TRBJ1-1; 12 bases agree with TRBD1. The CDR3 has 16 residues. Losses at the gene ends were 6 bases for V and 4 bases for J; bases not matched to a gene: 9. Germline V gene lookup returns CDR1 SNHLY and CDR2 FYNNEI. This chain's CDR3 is CASSAGTGGLVTEAFF. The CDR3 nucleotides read TGTGCCAGCAGCGCCGGGACAGGGGGCTTAGTCACTGAAGCTTTCTTT.

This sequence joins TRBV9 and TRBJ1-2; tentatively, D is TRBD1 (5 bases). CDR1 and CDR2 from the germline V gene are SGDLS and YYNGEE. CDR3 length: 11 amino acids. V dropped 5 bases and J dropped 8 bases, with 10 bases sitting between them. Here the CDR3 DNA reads TGTGCCAGCAGATCAGGGTACGGCTACACCTTC. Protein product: CASRSGYGYTF.

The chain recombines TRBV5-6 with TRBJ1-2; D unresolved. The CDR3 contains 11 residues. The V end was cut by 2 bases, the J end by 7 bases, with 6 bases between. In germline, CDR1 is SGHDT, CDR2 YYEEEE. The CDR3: CASSFIVGYTF. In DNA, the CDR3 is TGTGCCAGCAGCTTCATTGTTGGCTACACCTTC.

CDR3 in DNA: TGTGCCAGCAGCTTAGTTCGACAGGGGTATGGCTACACCTTC. It codes for CASSLVRQGYGYTF. V is TRBV7-9 and J is TRBJ1-2; 8 bases map to TRBD1. Germline assignment: CDR1 SEHNR and CDR2 FQNEAQ (reference sequence). The CDR3 extends over 14 amino acids. V dropped 1 base and J dropped 5; count of bases not matched to a gene: 3.

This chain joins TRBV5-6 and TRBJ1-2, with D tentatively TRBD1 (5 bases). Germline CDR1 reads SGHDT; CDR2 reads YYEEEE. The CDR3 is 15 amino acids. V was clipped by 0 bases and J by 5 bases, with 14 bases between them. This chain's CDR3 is CASSLVPVGGYGYTF. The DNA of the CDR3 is TGTGCCAGCAGCTTGGTCCCCGTGGGGGGATATGGCTACACCTTC.

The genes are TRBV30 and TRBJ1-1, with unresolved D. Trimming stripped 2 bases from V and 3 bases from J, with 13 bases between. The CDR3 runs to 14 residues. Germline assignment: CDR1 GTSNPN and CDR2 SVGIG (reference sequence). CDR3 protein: CAWSSTPLDTEAFF. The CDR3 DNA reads TGTGCCTGGAGTTCGACTCCCCTGGACACTGAAGCTTTCTTT. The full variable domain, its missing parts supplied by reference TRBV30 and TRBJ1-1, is SQTIHQWPATLVQPVGSPLSLECTVEGTSNPNLYWYRQAAGRGLQLLFYSVGIGQISSEVPQNLSASRPQDRQFILSSKKLLLSDSGFYLCAWSSTPLDTEAFFGQGTRLTVV.

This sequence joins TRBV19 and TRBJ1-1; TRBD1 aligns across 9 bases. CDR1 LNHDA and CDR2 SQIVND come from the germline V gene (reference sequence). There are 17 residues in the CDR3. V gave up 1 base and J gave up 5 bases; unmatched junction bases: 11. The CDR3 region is CASSIALPGQGGTEAFF. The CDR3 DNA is TGTGCCAGTAGTATAGCATTGCCGGGACAGGGAGGGACTGAAGCTTTCTTT.

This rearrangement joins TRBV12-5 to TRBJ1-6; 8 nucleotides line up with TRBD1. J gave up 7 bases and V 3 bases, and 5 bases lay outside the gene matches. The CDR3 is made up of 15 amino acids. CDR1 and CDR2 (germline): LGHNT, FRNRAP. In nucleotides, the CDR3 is TGTGCTAGTGGTTTCCCAGGACAGGGAAATTCACCCCTCCACTTT. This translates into CASGFPGQGNSPLHF.

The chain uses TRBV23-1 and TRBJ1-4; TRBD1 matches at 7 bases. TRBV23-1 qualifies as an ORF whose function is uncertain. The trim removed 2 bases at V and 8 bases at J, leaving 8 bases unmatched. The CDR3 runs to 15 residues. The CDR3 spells CASSQGQGEDEKLFF. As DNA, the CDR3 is TGCGCCAGCAGTCAAGGTCAGGGGGAAGACGAAAAACTGTTTTTT.

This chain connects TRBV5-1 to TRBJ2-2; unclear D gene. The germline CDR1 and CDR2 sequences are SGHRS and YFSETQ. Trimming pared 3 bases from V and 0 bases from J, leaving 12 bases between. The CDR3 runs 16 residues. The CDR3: CASSYLGTSNTGELFF. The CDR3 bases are TGCGCCAGCAGCTACCTGGGCACTTCGAACACCGGGGAGCTGTTTTTT.

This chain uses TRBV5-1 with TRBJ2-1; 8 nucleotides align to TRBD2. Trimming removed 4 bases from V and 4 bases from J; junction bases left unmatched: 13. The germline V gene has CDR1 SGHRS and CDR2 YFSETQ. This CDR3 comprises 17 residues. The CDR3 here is CASSPRAAGEVYNEQFF. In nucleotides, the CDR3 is TGCGCCAGCAGCCCAAGGGCAGCGGGAGAGGTTTACAATGAGCAGTTCTTC.

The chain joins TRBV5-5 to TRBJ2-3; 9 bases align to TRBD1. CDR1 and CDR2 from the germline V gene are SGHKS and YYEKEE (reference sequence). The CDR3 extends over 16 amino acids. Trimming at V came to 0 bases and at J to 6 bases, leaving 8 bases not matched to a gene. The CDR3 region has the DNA TGTGCCAGCAGCTTGGGGGGGGGACAGGGACAGGATACGCAGTATTTT. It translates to CASSLGGGQGQDTQYF.

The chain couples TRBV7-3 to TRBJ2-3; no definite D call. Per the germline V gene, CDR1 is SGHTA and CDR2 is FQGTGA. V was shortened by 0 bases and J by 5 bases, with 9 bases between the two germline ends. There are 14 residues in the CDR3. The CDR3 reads CASSLTGPVDTQYF. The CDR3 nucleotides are TGTGCCAGCAGCTTAACTGGGCCTGTAGATACGCAGTATTTT.

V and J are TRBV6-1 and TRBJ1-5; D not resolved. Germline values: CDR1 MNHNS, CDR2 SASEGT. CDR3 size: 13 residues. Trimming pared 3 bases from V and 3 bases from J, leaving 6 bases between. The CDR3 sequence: CASSDSDNQPQHF. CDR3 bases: TGTGCCAGCAGTGACAGCGACAATCAGCCCCAGCATTTT.

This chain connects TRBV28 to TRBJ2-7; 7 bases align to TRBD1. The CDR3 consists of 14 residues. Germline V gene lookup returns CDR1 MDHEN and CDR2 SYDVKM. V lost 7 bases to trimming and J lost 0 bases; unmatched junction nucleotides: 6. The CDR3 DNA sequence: TGTGCCAGCAACGACAGGGCCGGCTCCTACGAGCAGTACTTC. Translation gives CASNDRAGSYEQYF.

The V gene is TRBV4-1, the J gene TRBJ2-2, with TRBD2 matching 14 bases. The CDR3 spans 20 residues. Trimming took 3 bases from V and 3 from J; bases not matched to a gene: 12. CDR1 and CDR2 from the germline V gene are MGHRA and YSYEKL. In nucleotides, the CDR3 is TGCGCCAGCAGCCAGTGGGGGACTAGCGGGAGAGGAGGAGACACCGGGGAGCTGTTTTTT. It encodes CASSQWGTSGRGGDTGELFF.

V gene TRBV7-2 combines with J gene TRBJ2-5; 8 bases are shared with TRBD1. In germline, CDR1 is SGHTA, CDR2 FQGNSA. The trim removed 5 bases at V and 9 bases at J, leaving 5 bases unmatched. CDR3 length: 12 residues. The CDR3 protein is CASSRQGWAQYF. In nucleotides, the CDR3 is TGTGCCAGCAGCCGACAGGGGTGGGCCCAGTACTTC.

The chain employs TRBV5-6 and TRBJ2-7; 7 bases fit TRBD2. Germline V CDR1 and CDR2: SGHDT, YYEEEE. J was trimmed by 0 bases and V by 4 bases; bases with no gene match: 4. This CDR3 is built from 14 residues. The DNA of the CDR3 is TGTGCCAGCAGCAGGGACTACGGCTCCTACGAGCAGTACTTC. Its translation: CASSRDYGSYEQYF. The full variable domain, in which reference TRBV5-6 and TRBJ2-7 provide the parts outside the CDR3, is DAGVTQSPTHLIKTRGQQVTLRCSPKSGHDTVSWYQQALGQGPQFIFQYYEEEERQRGNFPDRFSGHQFPNYSSELNVNALLLGDSALYLCASSRDYGSYEQYFGPGTRLTVT.

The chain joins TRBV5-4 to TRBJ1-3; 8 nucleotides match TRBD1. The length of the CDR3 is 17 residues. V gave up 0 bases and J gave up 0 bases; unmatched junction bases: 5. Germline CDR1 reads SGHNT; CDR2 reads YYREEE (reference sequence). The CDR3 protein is CASSLGTGSLSGNTIYF. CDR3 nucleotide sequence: TGTGCCAGCAGCTTGGGGACAGGGTCGCTCTCTGGAAACACCATATATTTT.

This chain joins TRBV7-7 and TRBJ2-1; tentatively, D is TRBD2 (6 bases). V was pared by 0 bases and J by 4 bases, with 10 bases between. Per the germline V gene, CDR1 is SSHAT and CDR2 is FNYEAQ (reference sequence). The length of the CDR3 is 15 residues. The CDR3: CASSLALAIYNEQFF. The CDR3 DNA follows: TGTGCCAGCAGCTTAGCACTAGCCATTTACAATGAGCAGTTCTTC.

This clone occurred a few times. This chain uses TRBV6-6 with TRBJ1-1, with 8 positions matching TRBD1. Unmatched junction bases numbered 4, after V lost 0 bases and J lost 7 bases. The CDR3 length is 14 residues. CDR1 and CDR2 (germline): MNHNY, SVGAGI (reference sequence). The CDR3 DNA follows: TGTGCCAGCAGTTACTCCGGACAGGGAGATGAAGCTTTCTTT. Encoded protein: CASSYSGQGDEAFF.

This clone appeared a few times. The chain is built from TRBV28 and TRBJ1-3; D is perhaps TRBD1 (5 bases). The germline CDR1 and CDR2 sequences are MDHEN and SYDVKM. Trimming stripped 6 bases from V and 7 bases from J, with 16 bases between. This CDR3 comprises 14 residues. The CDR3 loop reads CASSKSGQSNTIYF. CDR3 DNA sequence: TGTGCCAGCAGCAAATCAGGGCAGAGCAACACCATATATTTT.

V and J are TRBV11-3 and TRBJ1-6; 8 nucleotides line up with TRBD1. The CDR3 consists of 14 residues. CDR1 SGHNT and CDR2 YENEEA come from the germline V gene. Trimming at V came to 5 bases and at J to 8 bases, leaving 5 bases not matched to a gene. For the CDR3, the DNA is TGTGCCAGCAGCCGGACAGGGAGGGATTCACCCCTCCACTTT. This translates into CASSRTGRDSPLHF.

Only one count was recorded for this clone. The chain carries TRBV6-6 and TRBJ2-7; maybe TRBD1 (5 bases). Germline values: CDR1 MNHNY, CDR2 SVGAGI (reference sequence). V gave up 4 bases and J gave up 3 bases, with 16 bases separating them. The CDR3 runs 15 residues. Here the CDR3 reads CASSLEGVSFYEQYF. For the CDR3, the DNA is TGTGCCAGCAGTTTGGAAGGGGTAAGCTTCTACGAGCAGTACTTC.

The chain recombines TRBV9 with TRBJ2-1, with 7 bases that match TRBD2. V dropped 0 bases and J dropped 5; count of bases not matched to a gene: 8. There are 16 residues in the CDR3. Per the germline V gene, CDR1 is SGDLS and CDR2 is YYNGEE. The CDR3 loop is CASSVALRGGDNEQFF. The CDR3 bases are TGTGCCAGCAGCGTAGCTCTGAGGGGAGGGGACAATGAGCAGTTCTTC.